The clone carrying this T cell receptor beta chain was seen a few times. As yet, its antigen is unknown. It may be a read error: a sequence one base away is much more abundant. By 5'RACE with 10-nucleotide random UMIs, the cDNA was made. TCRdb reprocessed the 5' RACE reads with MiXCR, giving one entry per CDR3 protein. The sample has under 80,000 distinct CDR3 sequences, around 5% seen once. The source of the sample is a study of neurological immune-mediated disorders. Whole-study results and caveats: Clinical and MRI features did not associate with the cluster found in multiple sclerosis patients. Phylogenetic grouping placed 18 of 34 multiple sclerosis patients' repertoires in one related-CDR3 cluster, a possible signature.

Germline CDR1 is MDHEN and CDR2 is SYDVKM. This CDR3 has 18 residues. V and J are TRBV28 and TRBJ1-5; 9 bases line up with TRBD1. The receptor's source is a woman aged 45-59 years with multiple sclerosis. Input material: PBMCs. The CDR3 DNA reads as TGTGCCAGCAGTTTAGGCGCTAACCGGGACAGGGAGGCTCAGCCCCAGAATTTT. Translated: CASSLGANRDREAQPQNF.